This T cell receptor beta chain emerged from a study of blood T cell repertoires in COVID-19. Across the study: Both acute and convalescent COVID-19 samples were obtained from the United States, Italy and Spain. In each case, the material was cDNA or gDNA derived from T cells, B-cell-depleted T cells, or PBMCs.

Germline V gene lookup returns CDR1 MDHEN and CDR2 SYDVKM. This CDR3 has 14 amino acids. With 5 bases removed from V and 1 base from J, the gap between germline ends came to 12 bases. In the authors' workflow: The assay estimated nucleated cells by amplifying reference gene primers. The table came from immunoSEQ multiplex PCR; TCRdb's copy has only in-frame clones and leaves some out. V, J and clone size were drawn from that table, and D and trimming were deduced from the DNA. The table records 130,000 or so clones, around nine tenths of them present only once. The receptor was derived from a man aged 45-60 years with active or convalescent COVID-19. Sequenced: peripheral blood. V usage is TRBV28 and J usage is TRBJ2-7; D possibly corresponds to TRBD1 (6 bases). The CDR3 here is CASSLPTGSYEQYF. The CDR3 bases are TGTGCCAGCAGTCTACCGACAGGTTCCTACGAGCAGTACTTC. Supplemented by reference TRBV28 and TRBJ2-7, the full variable domain reads DVKVTQSSRYLVKRTGEKVFLECVQDMDHENMFWYRQDPGLGLRLIYFSYDVKMKEKGDIPEGYSVSREKKERFSLILESASTNQTSMYLCASSLPTGSYEQYFGPGTRLTVT.